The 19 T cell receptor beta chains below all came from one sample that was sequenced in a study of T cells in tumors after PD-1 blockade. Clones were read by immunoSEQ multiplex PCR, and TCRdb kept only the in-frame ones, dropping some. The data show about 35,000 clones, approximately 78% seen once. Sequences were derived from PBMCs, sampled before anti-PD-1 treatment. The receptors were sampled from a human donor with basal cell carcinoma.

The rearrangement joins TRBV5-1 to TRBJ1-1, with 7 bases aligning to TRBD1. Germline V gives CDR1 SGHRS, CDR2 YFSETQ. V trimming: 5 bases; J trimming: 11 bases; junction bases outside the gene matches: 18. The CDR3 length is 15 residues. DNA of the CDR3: TGCGCCAGCAGTCTTCTATCGACAGGGCTAGATTCGGCTTTCTTT. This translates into CASSLLSTGLDSAFF. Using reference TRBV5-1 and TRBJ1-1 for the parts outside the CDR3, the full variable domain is KAGVTQTPRYLIKTRGQQVTLSCSPISGHRSVSWYQQTPGQGLQFLFEYFSETQRNKGNFPGRFSGRQFSNSRSEMNVSTLELGDSALYLCASSLLSTGLDSAFFGQGTRLTVV.

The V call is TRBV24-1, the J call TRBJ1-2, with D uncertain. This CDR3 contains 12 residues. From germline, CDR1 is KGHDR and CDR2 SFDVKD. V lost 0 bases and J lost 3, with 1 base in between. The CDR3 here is CATSDLYYGYTF. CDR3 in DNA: TGTGCCACCAGTGATTTGTACTATGGCTACACCTTC.

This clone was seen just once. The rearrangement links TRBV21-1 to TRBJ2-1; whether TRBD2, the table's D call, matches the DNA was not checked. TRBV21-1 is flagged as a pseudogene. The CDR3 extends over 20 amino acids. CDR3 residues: CASSKKRGVRELADYNEQFF. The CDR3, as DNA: TGTGCCAGCAGCAAAAAAAGGGGAGTGAGGGAACTAGCGGATTACAATGAGCAGTTCTTC.

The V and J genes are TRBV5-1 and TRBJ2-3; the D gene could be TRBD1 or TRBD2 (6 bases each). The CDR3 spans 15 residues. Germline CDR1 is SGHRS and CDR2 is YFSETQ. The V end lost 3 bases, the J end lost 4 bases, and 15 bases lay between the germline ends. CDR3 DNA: TGCGCCAGCAGCTGGTCGAGAGGGGGGCCAGATACGCAGTATTTT. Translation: CASSWSRGGPDTQYF.

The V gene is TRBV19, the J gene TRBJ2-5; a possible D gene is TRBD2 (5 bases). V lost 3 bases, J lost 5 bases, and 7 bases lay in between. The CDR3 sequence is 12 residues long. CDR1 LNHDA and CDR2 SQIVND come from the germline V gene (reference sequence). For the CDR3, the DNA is TGTGCCAGTAGTATCCGAGGGGAGACCCAGTACTTC. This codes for CASSIRGETQYF.

In nucleotides, the CDR3 is TGTGCCAGCAGCCCTTGGGGGGGGGCGCAGTACTACGAGCAGTACTTC. As protein: CASSPWGGAQYYEQYF. This chain uses TRBV7-8 with TRBJ2-7, with a possible D match to TRBD2 (7 bases). CDR3 length equals 16 residues. V lost 5 bases and J lost 3, with 20 bases in between. Germline CDR1 is SGHVS and CDR2 is FQNEAQ.

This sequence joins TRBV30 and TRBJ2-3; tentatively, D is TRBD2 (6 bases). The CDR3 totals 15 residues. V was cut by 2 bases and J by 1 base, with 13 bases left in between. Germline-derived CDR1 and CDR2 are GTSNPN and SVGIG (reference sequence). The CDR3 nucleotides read TGTGCCTGGAGTCTCACTAGCAGTGGCACAGATACGCAGTATTTT. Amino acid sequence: CAWSLTSSGTDTQYF. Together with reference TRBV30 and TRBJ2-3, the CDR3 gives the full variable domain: SQTIHQWPATLVQPVGSPLSLECTVEGTSNPNLYWYRQAAGRGLQLLFYSVGIGQISSEVPQNLSASRPQDRQFILSSKKLLLSDSGFYLCAWSLTSSGTDTQYFGPGTRLTVL.

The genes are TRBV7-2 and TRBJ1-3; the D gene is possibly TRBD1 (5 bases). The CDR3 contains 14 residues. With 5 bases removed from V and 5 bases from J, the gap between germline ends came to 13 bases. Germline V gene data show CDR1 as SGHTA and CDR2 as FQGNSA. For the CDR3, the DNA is TGTGCCAGCAGCGGGGGGTTGAATAGAAACACCATATATTTT. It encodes CASSGGLNRNTIYF.

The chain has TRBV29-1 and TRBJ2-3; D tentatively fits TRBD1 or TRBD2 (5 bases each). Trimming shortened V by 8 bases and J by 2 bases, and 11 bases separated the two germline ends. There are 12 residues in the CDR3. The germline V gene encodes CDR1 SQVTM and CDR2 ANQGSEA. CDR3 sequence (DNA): TGCAGCCTCGTGGGGGACACAGATACGCAGTATTTT. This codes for CSLVGDTDTQYF.

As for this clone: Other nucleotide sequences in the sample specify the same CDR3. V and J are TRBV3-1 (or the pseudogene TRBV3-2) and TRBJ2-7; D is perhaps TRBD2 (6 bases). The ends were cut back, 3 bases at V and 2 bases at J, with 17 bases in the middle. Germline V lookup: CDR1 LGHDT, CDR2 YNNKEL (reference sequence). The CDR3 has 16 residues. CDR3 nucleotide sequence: TGTGCCAGCAGCCAGGATAAGGCGAGCGGGCCCTACGAGCAGTACTTC. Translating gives CASSQDKASGPYEQYF.

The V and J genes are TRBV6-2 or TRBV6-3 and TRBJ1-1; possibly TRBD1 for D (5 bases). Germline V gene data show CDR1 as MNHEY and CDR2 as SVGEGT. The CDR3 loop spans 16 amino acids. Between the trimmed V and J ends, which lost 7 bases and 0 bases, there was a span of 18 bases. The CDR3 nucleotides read TGTGCCAGCACCCCCCCTTGGGGGAATATGAACACTGAAGCTTTCTTT. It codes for CASTPPWGNMNTEAFF.

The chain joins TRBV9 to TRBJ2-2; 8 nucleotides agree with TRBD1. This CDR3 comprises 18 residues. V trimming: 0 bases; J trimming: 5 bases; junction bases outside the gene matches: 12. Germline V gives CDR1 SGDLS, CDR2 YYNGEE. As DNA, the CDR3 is TGTGCCAGCAGCGTAGGGGGGCCGGACAGGGTACGGACCGGGGAGCTGTTTTTT. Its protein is CASSVGGPDRVRTGELFF.

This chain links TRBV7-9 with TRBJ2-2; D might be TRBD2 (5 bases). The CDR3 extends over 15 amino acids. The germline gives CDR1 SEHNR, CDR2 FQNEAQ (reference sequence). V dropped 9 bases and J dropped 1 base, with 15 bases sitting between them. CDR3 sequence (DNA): TGTGCCAGTCGGGGAGTGACGGTGAACACCGGGGAGCTGTTTTTT. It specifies CASRGVTVNTGELFF.

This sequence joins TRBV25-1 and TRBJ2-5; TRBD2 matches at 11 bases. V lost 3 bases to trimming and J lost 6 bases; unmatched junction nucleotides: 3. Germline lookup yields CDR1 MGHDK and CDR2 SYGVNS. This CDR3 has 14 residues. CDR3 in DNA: TGTGCCAGCAGTGAGGCTAGCGGGAGGAAGACCCAGTACTTC. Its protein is CASSEASGRKTQYF.

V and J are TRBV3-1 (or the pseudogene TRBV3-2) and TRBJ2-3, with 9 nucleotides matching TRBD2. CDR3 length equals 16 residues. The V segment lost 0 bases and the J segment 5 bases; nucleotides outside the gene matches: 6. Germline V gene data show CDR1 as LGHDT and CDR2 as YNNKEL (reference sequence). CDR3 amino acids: CASSQDLGAGGDTQYF. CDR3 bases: TGTGCCAGCAGCCAAGATCTCGGAGCGGGGGGAGATACGCAGTATTTT.

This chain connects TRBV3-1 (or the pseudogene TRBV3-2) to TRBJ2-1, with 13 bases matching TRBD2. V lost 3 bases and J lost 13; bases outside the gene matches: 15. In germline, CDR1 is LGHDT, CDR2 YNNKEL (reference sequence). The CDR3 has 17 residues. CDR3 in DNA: TGTGCCAGCAGCCATGCCACGACTAGCGGGGGGACCCACATCCAGTTCTTC. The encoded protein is CASSHATTSGGTHIQFF.

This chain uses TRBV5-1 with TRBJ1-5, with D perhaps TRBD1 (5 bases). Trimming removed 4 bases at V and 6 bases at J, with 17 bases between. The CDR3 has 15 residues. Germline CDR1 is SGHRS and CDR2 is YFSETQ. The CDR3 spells CASSPTAGGTQPQHF. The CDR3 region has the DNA TGCGCCAGCAGCCCTACGGCGGGGGGGACTCAGCCCCAGCATTTT.

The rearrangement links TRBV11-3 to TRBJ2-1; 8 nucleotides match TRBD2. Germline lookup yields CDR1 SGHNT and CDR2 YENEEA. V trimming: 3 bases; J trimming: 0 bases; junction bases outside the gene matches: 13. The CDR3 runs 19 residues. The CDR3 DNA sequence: TGTGCCAGCAGCTTGATGGGCGGGGGGCCTCTAAGCTCCTACAATGAGCAGTTCTTC. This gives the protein CASSLMGGGPLSSYNEQFF. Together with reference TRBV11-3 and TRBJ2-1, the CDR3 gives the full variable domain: EAGVVQSPRYKIIEKKQPVAFWCNPISGHNTLYWYLQNLGQGPELLIRYENEEAVDDSQLPKDRFSAERLKGVDSTLKIQPAELGDSAVYLCASSLMGGGPLSSYNEQFFGPGTRLTVL.

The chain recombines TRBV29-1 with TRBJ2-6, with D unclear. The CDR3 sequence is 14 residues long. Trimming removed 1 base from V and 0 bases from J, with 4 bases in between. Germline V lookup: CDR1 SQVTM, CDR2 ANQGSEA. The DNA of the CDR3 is TGCAGCGTTGAAGTTACCTCTGGGGCCAACGTCCTGACTTTC. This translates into CSVEVTSGANVLTF.